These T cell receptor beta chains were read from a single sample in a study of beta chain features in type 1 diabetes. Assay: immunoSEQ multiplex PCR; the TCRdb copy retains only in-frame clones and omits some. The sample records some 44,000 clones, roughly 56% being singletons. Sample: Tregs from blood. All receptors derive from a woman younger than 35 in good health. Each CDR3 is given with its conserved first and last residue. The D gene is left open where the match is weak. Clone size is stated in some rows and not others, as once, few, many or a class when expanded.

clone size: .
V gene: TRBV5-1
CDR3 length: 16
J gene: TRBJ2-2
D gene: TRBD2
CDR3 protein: CASSPGLAGVAGELFF
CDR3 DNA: TGCGCCAGCAGCCCCGGACTAGCGGGAGTGGCCGGGGAGCTGTTTTTT

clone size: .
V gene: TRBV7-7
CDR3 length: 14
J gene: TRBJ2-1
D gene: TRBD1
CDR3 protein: CASSLRTGDNEQFF
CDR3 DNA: TGTGCTAGCAGCTTACGGACAGGGGACAATGAGCAGTTCTTC

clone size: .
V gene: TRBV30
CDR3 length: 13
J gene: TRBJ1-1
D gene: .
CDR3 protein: CAWSAFARVEAFF
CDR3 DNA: TGTGCCTGGAGTGCATTCGCCAGGGTCGAAGCTTTCTTT

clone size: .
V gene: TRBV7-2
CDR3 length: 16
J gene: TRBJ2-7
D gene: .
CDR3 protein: CASSLGGVGASYEQYF
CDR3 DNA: TGTGCCAGCAGCTTAGGAGGGGTGGGGGCCTCCTACGAGCAGTACTTC

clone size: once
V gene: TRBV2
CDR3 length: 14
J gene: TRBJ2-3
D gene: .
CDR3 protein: CASSLQQTTDTQYF
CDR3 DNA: TGTGCCAGCAGCTTACAGCAGACCACAGATACGCAGTATTTT

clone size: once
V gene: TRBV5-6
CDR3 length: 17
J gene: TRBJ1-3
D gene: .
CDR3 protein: CASSLGHGRGSGNTIYF
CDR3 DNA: TGTGCCAGCAGCTTAGGCCACGGGAGGGGATCTGGAAACACCATATATTTT

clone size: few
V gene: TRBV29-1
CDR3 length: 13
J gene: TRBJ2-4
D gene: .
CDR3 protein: CSVGLASKNIQYF
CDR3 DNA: TGCAGCGTTGGTCTCGCGTCCAAAAACATTCAGTACTTC

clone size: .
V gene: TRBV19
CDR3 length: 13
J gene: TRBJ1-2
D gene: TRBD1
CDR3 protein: CASNLDRAYGYTF
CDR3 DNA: TGTGCCAGTAACCTCGACAGGGCCTATGGCTACACCTTC

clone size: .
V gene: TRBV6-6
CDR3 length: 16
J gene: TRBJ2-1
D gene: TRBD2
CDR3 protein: CASSYSASGSSNEQFF
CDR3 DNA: TGTGCCAGCAGTTACTCGGCTAGCGGGAGTAGCAATGAGCAGTTCTTC

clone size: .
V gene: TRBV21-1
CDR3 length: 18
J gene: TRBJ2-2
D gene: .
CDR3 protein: CASSKVLAGGPNTGELFF
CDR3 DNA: TGTGCCAGCAGCAAAGTACTAGCGGGAGGGCCTAACACCGGGGAGCTGTTTTTT

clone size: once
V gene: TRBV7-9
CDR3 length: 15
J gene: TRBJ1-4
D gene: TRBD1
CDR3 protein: CASSLVATGDEKLFF
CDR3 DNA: TGTGCCAGCAGCTTAGTGGCGACAGGGGACGAAAAACTGTTTTTT

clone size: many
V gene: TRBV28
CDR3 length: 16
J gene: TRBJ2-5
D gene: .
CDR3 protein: CASGPPVGGGKETQYF
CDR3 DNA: TGTGCCAGCGGCCCCCCGGTGGGAGGGGGAAAAGAGACCCAGTACTTC

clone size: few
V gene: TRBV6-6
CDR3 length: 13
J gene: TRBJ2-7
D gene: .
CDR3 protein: CASGSGQTYEQYF
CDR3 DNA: TGTGCCAGCGGGAGCGGGCAGACCTACGAGCAGTACTTC

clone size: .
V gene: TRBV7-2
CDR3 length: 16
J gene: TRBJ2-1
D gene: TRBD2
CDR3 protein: CASSYQAGVSYNEQFF
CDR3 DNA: TGTGCCAGCAGCTATCAAGCGGGAGTTTCCTACAATGAGCAGTTCTTC

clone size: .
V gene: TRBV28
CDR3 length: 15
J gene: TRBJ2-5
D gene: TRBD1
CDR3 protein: CASSLTGGRRETQYF
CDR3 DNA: TGTGCCAGCAGTTTGACAGGGGGGCGGCGAGAGACCCAGTACTTC

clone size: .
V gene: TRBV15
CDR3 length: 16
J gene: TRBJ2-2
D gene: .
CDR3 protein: CATSRGGREIFRELFF
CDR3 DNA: TGTGCCACCAGCAGAGGGGGCAGGGAAATATTCAGGGAGCTGTTTTTT